The following is a TCR beta chain sequence with its context. Its antigen is unidentified. The donors were members of the validation cohort comprising over a hundred subjects, separate from the roughly 670-subject first cohort. Looked up from germline, CDR1 is KGHSH and CDR2 is LQKENI. The CDR3 is made up of 15 amino acids. V shed 3 bases and J 0 bases; nucleotides not matched to a gene: 0. The sample is drawn from a study of cytomegalovirus exposure and HLA in healthy donors. Study-level background: The approximately 120 validation repertoires matched the roughly 700 first-cohort repertoires in platform, a later analysis reported. General study points: Published work reported that the classifier diagnosed cytomegalovirus status with high specificity and sensitivity. The investigators catalogued 150 or so TCR beta chains as cytomegalovirus-associated.

Using immunoSEQ multiplex PCR, the repertoire was profiled, and TCRdb retains in-frame clones only, with some absent. The data show about 160,000 clones, 91% seen once. The sequencing input was PBMCs. This chain connects TRBV18 to TRBJ2-7, with 12 bases fitting TRBD2. This clonotype was obtained from a woman younger than 30 in good health and CMV-seropositive. CDR3 nucleotides: TGTGCCAGCTCACCGGGACTAGCGGGCTCCTACGAGCAGTACTTC. It specifies CASSPGLAGSYEQYF.